The 17 T cell receptor beta chains below come from one sample, sequenced in a study of T cell repertoires in cytomegalovirus infection. TCRdb re-called the reads with MiXCR, one entry per CDR3 protein. Of approximately 1,000,000 distinct CDR3 sequences in the sample, approximately 31% were seen once. Their antigens remain unidentified. Specimen: cultured CD8+ T cells from PBMCs, collected from culture after CMV antigen stimulation. These receptors were collected from a human donor in good health (CMV status not recorded). Some clones in this sample may be carry-over from other donors' samples.

This clonotype occurred once. One end of the junction fails to match germline, which may point to a read error. This chain connects TRBV29-1 to TRBJ2-1; 7 bases match TRBD1. The germline V gene encodes CDR1 SQVTM and CDR2 ANQGSEA. CDR3 size: 14 residues. CDR3 in amino acids: CSVEGTVPYNEQFF. The CDR3 DNA is TGCAGCGTAGAAGGGACAGTCCCCTACAATGAGCAGTTCTTC.

This clonotype was seen only a few times. V is TRBV7-8 and J is TRBJ2-1; possible D gene TRBD1, 6 bases. CDR1 SGHVS and CDR2 FQNEAQ come from the germline V gene. With 4 bases removed from V and 0 bases from J, the gap between germline ends came to 10 bases. CDR3 size: 15 residues. This CDR3 is CASSWDKSSYNEQFF. For the CDR3, the DNA is TGTGCCAGCAGCTGGGACAAGAGCTCCTACAATGAGCAGTTCTTC. Based on the CDR3 plus reference TRBV7-8 and TRBJ2-1, the full variable domain is GAGVSQSPRYKVAKRGQDVALRCDPISGHVSLFWYQQALGQGPEFLTYFQNEAQLDKSGLPSDRFFAERPEGSVSTLKIQRTQQEDSAVYLCASSWDKSSYNEQFFGPGTRLTVL.

This clonotype has at least ten counts. The rearrangement uses TRBV6-5 and TRBJ2-6; no definite D call. V lost 0 bases and J 0 bases, leaving 3 bases between the germline ends. CDR1 and CDR2 (germline): MNHEY, SVGAGI. This CDR3 has 15 residues. The DNA for the CDR3 is TGTGCCAGCAGTTACTCCATCTCTGGGGCCAACGTCCTGACTTTC. It yields the protein CASSYSISGANVLTF.

The V and J genes are TRBV28 and TRBJ2-1; D gene uncertain. Germline assignment: CDR1 MDHEN and CDR2 SYDVKM. V was shortened by 4 bases and J by 8 bases, with 12 bases between the two germline ends. The CDR3 extends over 13 amino acids. The CDR3 nucleotides read TGTGCCAGCAGTTCCGGGTTTATCGATGAGCAGTTCTTC. Translated: CASSSGFIDEQFF. The variable domain in full, with the rest retrieved from reference TRBV28 and TRBJ2-1, is DVKVTQSSRYLVKRTGEKVFLECVQDMDHENMFWYRQDPGLGLRLIYFSYDVKMKEKGDIPEGYSVSREKKERFSLILESASTNQTSMYLCASSSGFIDEQFFGPGTRLTVL.

This clonotype came up many times. The gene calls are TRBV7-9 and TRBJ2-3; 7 bases are shared with TRBD2. With 7 bases clipped from V and 4 bases from J, the junction kept 5 bases outside the gene matches. Per germline, CDR1 SEHNR and CDR2 FQNEAQ (reference sequence). This CDR3 region has 13 residues. The DNA of the CDR3 is TGTGCCAGCAAGCAACGGGGGGCAGATACGCAGTATTTT. Translating gives CASKQRGADTQYF. Full variable domain (remainder filled in from reference TRBV7-9 and TRBJ2-3): DTGVSQNPRHKITKRGQNVTFRCDPISEHNRLYWYRQTLGQGPEFLTYFQNEAQLEKSRLLSDRFSAERPKGSFSTLEIQRTEQGDSAMYLCASKQRGADTQYFGPGTRLTVL.

V is TRBV5-6 and J is TRBJ2-1; 7 nucleotides agree with TRBD1. Germline V CDR1 and CDR2: SGHDT, YYEEEE. CDR3 length equals 14 residues. The V segment lost 2 bases and the J segment 6 bases; nucleotides outside the gene matches: 5. CDR3 region: CASSFTRGPNEQFF. The CDR3 DNA reads TGTGCCAGCAGCTTTACTAGGGGGCCCAATGAGCAGTTCTTC.

In its sample, this clonotype was seen a few times. The genes are TRBV19 and TRBJ1-5, with a weak D call TRBD1 (5 bases). Trimming removed 3 bases from V and 7 bases from J, with 10 bases in between. The CDR3 extends over 13 amino acids. The germline V gene encodes CDR1 LNHDA and CDR2 SQIVND (reference sequence). The CDR3, as DNA: TGTGCCAGTAGTATCGCAGGGCGGCAGCCCCAGCATTTT. It yields the protein CASSIAGRQPQHF.

Note on this clonotype: Relative to the germline gene, one junction end is altered; a read error may explain this. The chain joins TRBV7-2 to TRBJ2-2; 7 nucleotides match TRBD2. The CDR3 totals 11 residues. The germline CDR1 and CDR2 sequences are SGHTA and FQGNSA. The CDR3 sequence: CASSFPGLSVF. CDR3 sequence (DNA): TGTGCCAGCAGCTTCCCGGGACTAAGTGTTTTT.

This clonotype was picked up one time. V gene TRBV7-9 combines with J gene TRBJ2-7, with TRBD1 as a possible D gene (5 bases). In germline, CDR1 is SEHNR, CDR2 FQNEAQ (reference sequence). The CDR3 consists of 14 residues. V was trimmed by 7 bases and J by 7 bases, leaving 20 bases between them. Here the CDR3 DNA reads TGTGCCAGCACCCCCGTAGGGGCCCCGTGGGAGCAGTACTTC. It encodes CASTPVGAPWEQYF.

The chain employs TRBV10-3 and TRBJ1-3, with TRBD1 as a possible D gene (5 bases). Germline values: CDR1 ENHRY, CDR2 SYGVKD. The V gene lost 10 bases and the J gene lost 0 bases, with 25 bases spanning the gap. The CDR3 runs to 18 residues. CDR3 nucleotide sequence: TGTGCCACCAGACAACGAGTAGGGGACGGGGGCTCTGGAAACACCATATATTTT. Translated: CATRQRVGDGGSGNTIYF.

At least ten counts were recorded for this clonotype. This sequence joins TRBV7-6 and TRBJ2-2; D remains ambiguous. Trimming removed 1 base at V and 0 bases at J, with 15 bases between. In germline, CDR1 is SGHVS, CDR2 FNYEAQ. This CDR3 is 18 amino acids long. The CDR3 DNA follows: TGTGCCAGCAGCTTAGTTGTGGTACAAACAGCGAACACCGGGGAGCTGTTTTTT. It yields the protein CASSLVVVQTANTGELFF.

A word on this clonotype: A read error is possible here, since a much larger clone lies one base away. This chain's CDR3 is CASSLAVSGGVEQFF. For the CDR3, the DNA is TGTGCCAGCAGCTTAGCCGTTAGCGGGGGAGTAGAGCAGTTCTTC. The genes are TRBV7-6 and TRBJ2-1, with TRBD2 matching over 9 bases. In germline, CDR1 is SGHVS, CDR2 FNYEAQ. The CDR3 extends over 15 amino acids. V lost 0 bases to trimming and J lost 10 bases; unmatched junction nucleotides: 7.

The table lists this clonotype with a few counts. V gene TRBV28 combines with J gene TRBJ2-5; tentatively, D is TRBD1 (5 bases). Trimming took 6 bases from V and 3 from J, leaving 17 bases between them. The CDR3 extends over 15 amino acids. Per germline, CDR1 MDHEN and CDR2 SYDVKM. The CDR3 sequence: CASSPFKGPEETQYF. The CDR3 DNA reads as TGTGCCAGCAGCCCATTCAAGGGGCCGGAAGAGACCCAGTACTTC.

A remark on this clonotype: This clone may be a read error of a much larger clone one base away. This rearrangement joins TRBV7-8 to TRBJ2-7; D may be TRBD1 or TRBD2 (6 bases each). CDR3 size: 15 residues. From germline, CDR1 is SGHVS and CDR2 FQNEAQ. This CDR3 is CTSSPRGRGSYEQYV. The CDR3, as DNA: TGTACCAGCAGCCCGCGGGGCAGGGGCTCCTACGAGCAGTACGTC.

A few counts support this clonotype. V gene TRBV12-3 or TRBV12-4 combines with J gene TRBJ1-2; D unresolved. The V end lost 2 bases, the J end lost 5 bases, and 15 bases lay between the germline ends. The CDR3 is made up of 15 amino acids. The CDR3 sequence: CASSLTTGSLYGYTF. The CDR3 coding sequence is TGTGCCAGCAGTTTAACCACGGGAAGTTTATATGGCTACACCTTC.

The chain uses TRBV2 and TRBJ2-2; the match to TRBD1 covers 10 bases. The CDR3 spans 14 residues. After removal of 5 bases from V and 9 bases from J, the junction contained 6 bases not matched to a gene. CDR1 is SNHLY and CDR2 is FYNNEI in the germline V gene. DNA of the CDR3: TGTGCCAGCAGTTCCGGGACAGGGGAAAGGGAGCTGTTTTTT. Translated, it gives CASSSGTGERELFF. Full variable domain (rest looked up from reference TRBV2 and TRBJ2-2): EPEVTQTPSHQVTQMGQEVILRCVPISNHLYFYWYRQILGQKVEFLVSFYNNEISEKSEIFDDQFSVERPDGSNFTLKIRSTKLEDSAMYFCASSSGTGERELFFGEGSRLTVL.

Turning to this clonotype: A much more abundant neighbour one base away suggests this may be a read error. V usage is TRBV4-1 and J usage is TRBJ2-2; D ambiguous. The germline V gene has CDR1 MGHRA and CDR2 YSYEKL. The CDR3 runs 15 residues. The CDR3: CVSSQVLLAPGELFF. CDR3 DNA: TGCGTCAGCAGCCAAGTCTTACTGGCCCCCGGGGAGCTGTTTTTT.